A selection of T cell receptor beta chains follows, all from one sample in a study of response to subunit inactivated influenza vaccine. TCRdb reanalysed the RT-PCR reads using MiXCR and keeps one entry per CDR3 protein. The data show approximately 700,000 distinct CDR3 sequences, approximately 14% seen once. The sample was PBMCs from blood, taken 14 days before vaccination. The receptors shown here come from a man in his fifties who received an inactivated influenza vaccine. Each CDR3 is given with its conserved first and last residue. The D gene is left open where the match is weak. A row's size may be missing; if present it is once, few, many or a size class.

clone_size: -; v_call: TRBV20-1; d_call: TRBD2; j_call: TRBJ2-7; cdr3_aa: CSARDSQPIAGTSVYEQYF; cdr3_nt: TGCAGTGCTAGAGACTCTCAACCAATCGCCGGGACTAGCGTCTACGAGCAGTACTTC
clone_size: many; v_call: TRBV14; d_call: -; j_call: TRBJ1-5; cdr3_aa: CASSQGLDQPQHF; cdr3_nt: TGTGCCAGCAGCCAAGGATTGGATCAGCCCCAGCATTTT
clone_size: -; v_call: TRBV7-8; d_call: TRBD2; j_call: TRBJ2-3; cdr3_aa: CASSLGGGASKDTQYF; cdr3_nt: TGTGCCAGCAGCTTAGGCGGGGGGGCAAGTAAAGATACGCAGTATTTT
clone_size: -; v_call: TRBV15; d_call: -; j_call: TRBJ2-1; cdr3_aa: CATSRDLFAGSEQFF; cdr3_nt: TGTGCCACCAGCAGAGATTTATTTGCGGGATCCGAGCAGTTCTTC
clone_size: few; v_call: TRBV7-2; d_call: -; j_call: TRBJ1-5; cdr3_aa: CASSLAGFGQPQHF; cdr3_nt: TGTGCCAGCAGCTTAGCAGGGTTCGGGCAGCCCCAGCATTTT
clone_size: many; v_call: TRBV9; d_call: -; j_call: TRBJ2-5; cdr3_aa: CASSTNQETQYF; cdr3_nt: TGTGCCAGCAGCACCAACCAAGAGACCCAGTACTTC
clone_size: many; v_call: TRBV25-1; d_call: -; j_call: TRBJ2-6; cdr3_aa: CASSEGVNILTF; cdr3_nt: TGTGCCAGCAGTGAAGGCGTGAATATCCTGACTTTC
clone_size: -; v_call: TRBV4-3; d_call: -; j_call: TRBJ2-3; cdr3_aa: CASSGGRGGTQYF; cdr3_nt: TGCGCCAGCAGTGGGGGGCGGGGAGGTACGCAGTATTTT
clone_size: once; v_call: TRBV2; d_call: TRBD2; j_call: TRBJ2-5; cdr3_aa: CASSGASGGYQETQYF; cdr3_nt: TGTGCCAGCAGTGGGGCTAGCGGAGGTTACCAAGAGACCCAGTACTTC
clone_size: few; v_call: TRBV10-3; d_call: TRBD2; j_call: TRBJ2-1; cdr3_aa: CAIRAGAGASSYNEQFF; cdr3_nt: TGTGCCATCAGGGCGGGAGCGGGGGCAAGCTCCTACAATGAGCAGTTCTTC
clone_size: -; v_call: TRBV6-1; d_call: TRBD1; j_call: TRBJ2-5; cdr3_aa: CASSLDRGTETQYF; cdr3_nt: TGTGCCAGCAGCCTTGACAGGGGGACGGAGACCCAGTACTTC
clone_size: -; v_call: TRBV7-2; d_call: -; j_call: TRBJ2-1; cdr3_aa: CASSPTGGSTGRYEQFF; cdr3_nt: TGTGCCAGCAGCCCGACTGGCGGGAGTACAGGGCGTTATGAGCAGTTCTTC
clone_size: many; v_call: TRBV6-2/TRBV6-3; d_call: -; j_call: TRBJ2-3; cdr3_aa: CASSFSPGDTQYF; cdr3_nt: TGTGCCAGCAGTTTCTCCCCCGGAGATACGCAGTATTTT
clone_size: -; v_call: TRBV4-2; d_call: -; j_call: TRBJ2-2; cdr3_aa: CASSQEGQGVTGELFF; cdr3_nt: TGTGCCAGCAGCCAAGAAGGTCAGGGTGTCACCGGGGAGCTGTTTTTT
clone_size: few; v_call: TRBV5-1; d_call: TRBD1; j_call: TRBJ2-2; cdr3_aa: CASSLAGTGEFGGELFF; cdr3_nt: TGCGCCAGCAGCTTGGCCGGGACAGGGGAGTTTGGCGGGGAGCTGTTTTTT
clone_size: few; v_call: TRBV20-1; d_call: -; j_call: TRBJ1-1; cdr3_aa: CSARGGRNMNTEAFF; cdr3_nt: TGCAGTGCTAGAGGCGGACGCAACATGAACACTGAAGCTTTCTTT
clone_size: -; v_call: TRBV4-3; d_call: -; j_call: TRBJ2-1; cdr3_aa: CASSQGLEGRGEQFF; cdr3_nt: TGCGCCAGCAGCCAAGGTCTAGAAGGGCGTGGTGAGCAGTTCTTC
clone_size: -; v_call: TRBV6-2/TRBV6-3; d_call: TRBD2; j_call: TRBJ2-7; cdr3_aa: CASSWTSGIEQYF; cdr3_nt: TGTGCCAGCAGTTGGACTAGCGGGATCGAGCAGTACTTC
clone_size: -; v_call: TRBV6-1; d_call: TRBD2; j_call: TRBJ2-1; cdr3_aa: CASSSGGGTYNEQFF; cdr3_nt: TGTGCCAGCAGCTCGGGAGGGGGTACATACAATGAGCAGTTCTTC
clone_size: few; v_call: TRBV5-1; d_call: -; j_call: TRBJ2-3; cdr3_aa: CASSSGSYADTQYF; cdr3_nt: TGCGCCAGCAGCTCCGGGTCCTACGCAGATACGCAGTATTTT
clone_size: few; v_call: TRBV9; d_call: -; j_call: TRBJ1-6; cdr3_aa: CASRRDLGSDSPLHF; cdr3_nt: TGTGCCAGCCGCCGGGACCTTGGTTCGGATTCACCCCTCCACTTT
clone_size: few; v_call: TRBV10-1; d_call: TRBD1; j_call: TRBJ2-5; cdr3_aa: CASMRTGGRETQYF; cdr3_nt: TGCGCCAGCATGAGGACAGGGGGGAGAGAGACCCAGTACTTC
clone_size: few; v_call: TRBV7-8; d_call: -; j_call: TRBJ2-4; cdr3_aa: CASSGGDIQYF; cdr3_nt: TGTGCCAGCAGCGGGGGAGACATTCAGTACTTC
clone_size: few; v_call: TRBV28; d_call: -; j_call: TRBJ2-3; cdr3_aa: CASSRPPPRSTESSTDTQYF; cdr3_nt: TGTGCCAGCAGTCGCCCACCACCGCGATCTACAGAATCTAGCACAGATACGCAGTATTTT
clone_size: few; v_call: TRBV4-3; d_call: TRBD2; j_call: TRBJ2-1; cdr3_aa: CASSIRTSGFNEQFF; cdr3_nt: TGCGCCAGCAGCATCCGGACTAGCGGTTTCAATGAGCAGTTCTTC
clone_size: -; v_call: TRBV7-2; d_call: -; j_call: TRBJ2-3; cdr3_aa: CASSLAATGTLNTQYF; cdr3_nt: TGTGCCAGCAGCTTAGCAGCGACCGGGACTCTTAATACGCAGTATTTT
clone_size: -; v_call: TRBV12-3/TRBV12-4; d_call: -; j_call: TRBJ1-4; cdr3_aa: CASRLRNEKLFF; cdr3_nt: TGTGCCAGCCGACTGCGTAATGAAAAACTGTTTTTT
clone_size: -; v_call: TRBV6-1; d_call: -; j_call: TRBJ1-4; cdr3_aa: CASIDRSTNEKLFF; cdr3_nt: TGTGCCAGCATCGACAGGTCAACTAATGAAAAACTGTTTTTT
clone_size: few; v_call: TRBV6-2/TRBV6-3; d_call: -; j_call: TRBJ1-6; cdr3_aa: CASSYFQNNSPLHF; cdr3_nt: TGTGCCAGCAGTTACTTCCAGAATAATTCACCCCTCCACTTT
clone_size: few; v_call: TRBV7-9; d_call: -; j_call: TRBJ2-7; cdr3_aa: CASSLGQGSIEQYF; cdr3_nt: TGTGCCAGCAGCTTAGGTCAGGGTTCTATCGAGCAGTACTTC
clone_size: -; v_call: TRBV6-1; d_call: -; j_call: TRBJ1-4; cdr3_aa: CASSPITPATNEKLFF; cdr3_nt: TGTGCCAGCAGTCCCATTACGCCGGCAACTAATGAAAAACTGTTTTTT
clone_size: -; v_call: TRBV11-2; d_call: -; j_call: TRBJ2-3; cdr3_aa: CASSLRDSVYTQYF; cdr3_nt: TGTGCCAGCAGCCTCCGGGACTCCGTTTATACGCAGTATTTT
clone_size: -; v_call: TRBV29-1; d_call: -; j_call: TRBJ1-5; cdr3_aa: CSVDTGQGPNQPQHF; cdr3_nt: TGCAGCGTTGATACGGGGCAGGGCCCCAATCAGCCCCAGCATTTT
clone_size: -; v_call: TRBV20-1; d_call: -; j_call: TRBJ2-1; cdr3_aa: CSARGGRWNEQFF; cdr3_nt: TGCAGTGCTAGAGGAGGGCGGTGGAATGAGCAGTTCTTC
clone_size: -; v_call: TRBV28; d_call: -; j_call: TRBJ2-7; cdr3_aa: CASSTRSWRQGYEQYF; cdr3_nt: TGTGCCAGCAGTACCCGAAGTTGGAGGCAGGGGTACGAGCAGTACTTC
clone_size: few; v_call: TRBV27; d_call: -; j_call: TRBJ1-5; cdr3_aa: CASSPIFSSNQPQHF; cdr3_nt: TGTGCCAGCAGCCCCATTTTCAGTAGCAATCAGCCCCAGCATTTT
clone_size: few; v_call: TRBV27; d_call: -; j_call: TRBJ2-2; cdr3_aa: CASSLRSTTAGELFF; cdr3_nt: TGTGCCAGCAGTTTGAGAAGTACGACCGCCGGGGAGCTGTTTTTT
clone_size: -; v_call: TRBV3-1; d_call: TRBD2; j_call: TRBJ2-7; cdr3_aa: CASCFVLAGYPTYEQYF; cdr3_nt: TGTGCCAGCTGTTTCGTCCTAGCGGGGTACCCCACCTACGAGCAGTACTTC
clone_size: many; v_call: TRBV20-1; d_call: TRBD1; j_call: TRBJ2-7; cdr3_aa: CSAIPTGQAYEQYF; cdr3_nt: TGCAGTGCCATACCGACCGGACAGGCCTACGAGCAGTACTTC
clone_size: -; v_call: TRBV20-1; d_call: TRBD2; j_call: TRBJ2-4; cdr3_aa: CSARVSGRAKNIQYF; cdr3_nt: TGCAGTGCTAGGGTTAGCGGGAGGGCCAAAAACATTCAGTACTTC
clone_size: -; v_call: TRBV11-2; d_call: TRBD2; j_call: TRBJ2-1; cdr3_aa: CASSLVRLAGGGNEQFF; cdr3_nt: TGTGCCAGCAGCTTAGTCCGACTAGCGGGGGGTGGGAATGAGCAGTTCTTC
clone_size: few; v_call: TRBV11-2; d_call: -; j_call: TRBJ2-7; cdr3_aa: CASSLVGRGVPAEQYF; cdr3_nt: TGTGCCAGCAGCTTAGTTGGGCGGGGCGTACCCGCGGAGCAGTACTTC
clone_size: -; v_call: TRBV9; d_call: -; j_call: TRBJ2-7; cdr3_aa: CASSVVPGEEKYF; cdr3_nt: TGTGCCAGCAGCGTAGTCCCAGGGGAGGAAAAGTACTTC
clone_size: many; v_call: TRBV11-2; d_call: TRBD2; j_call: TRBJ2-2; cdr3_aa: CASSSSQLAGYTGELFF; cdr3_nt: TGTGCCAGCAGCTCGTCTCAGCTAGCGGGATACACCGGGGAGCTGTTTTTT
clone_size: many; v_call: TRBV7-8; d_call: TRBD2; j_call: TRBJ2-3; cdr3_aa: CASSALAATDTQYF; cdr3_nt: TGTGCCAGCAGCGCGCTAGCGGCAACAGATACGCAGTATTTT
clone_size: -; v_call: TRBV29-1; d_call: TRBD2; j_call: TRBJ2-1; cdr3_aa: CSVQTSFNNEQFF; cdr3_nt: TGCAGCGTACAGACTAGCTTTAACAATGAGCAGTTCTTC
clone_size: few; v_call: TRBV5-5; d_call: -; j_call: TRBJ1-2; cdr3_aa: CASSLAAFIGYTF; cdr3_nt: TGTGCCAGCAGCTTGGCCGCATTCATCGGCTACACCTTC
clone_size: -; v_call: TRBV28; d_call: TRBD1; j_call: TRBJ2-5; cdr3_aa: CASIRTGGAETQYF; cdr3_nt: TGTGCCAGCATTCGGACAGGGGGCGCGGAGACCCAGTACTTC
clone_size: -; v_call: TRBV15; d_call: -; j_call: TRBJ2-6; cdr3_aa: CATSRGGTGANVLTF; cdr3_nt: TGTGCCACCAGCAGAGGAGGGACTGGGGCCAACGTCCTGACTTTC
clone_size: -; v_call: TRBV18; d_call: -; j_call: TRBJ2-7; cdr3_aa: CASSPTRDHQTYEQYF; cdr3_nt: TGTGCCAGCTCACCAACCAGGGACCACCAAACCTACGAGCAGTACTTC
clone_size: -; v_call: TRBV4-3; d_call: -; j_call: TRBJ2-2; cdr3_aa: CASSWGVRVDTGELFF; cdr3_nt: TGCGCCAGCAGCTGGGGGGTGAGGGTGGACACCGGGGAGCTGTTTTTT